The 4 T cell receptor beta chains presented below share a single source sample, sequenced in a study of molecular identifiers for immune sequencing clone quantification. TCRdb independently ran MiXCR on the PCR reads; one entry per CDR3 protein. Of approximately 37,000 distinct CDR3 sequences listed, 19% are singletons. Material for sequencing was naive CD8+ T cells from blood, with Jurkat cell RNA spiked in. Subset specified: FACS-sorted CD8+CD4-CCR7+CD45RA+ naive T cells. Every receptor here comes from a human donor in good health. Some libraries in this study had Jurkat cell RNA spiked in.

This clonotype has ten or more counts. The V gene is TRBV5-1, the J gene TRBJ2-5; 12 nucleotides match TRBD2. Germline trimming cut 0 bases from V and 2 bases from J; bases unmatched to any gene: 2. Germline CDR1 is SGHRS and CDR2 is YFSETQ. CDR3 size: 16 residues. DNA of the CDR3: TGCGCCAGCAGCTTGGGGCTAGCGGGAGGGCAAGAGACCCAGTACTTC. Translating it yields CASSLGLAGGQETQYF.

This clonotype showed up many times. The V gene is TRBV6-2 or TRBV6-3, the J gene TRBJ2-2; D may be TRBD1 (6 bases). The CDR3 is 15 residues long. CDR1 and CDR2 (germline): MNHEY, SVGEGT. V dropped 2 bases and J dropped 4 bases, with 11 bases sitting between them. In DNA form, the CDR3 reads TGTGCCAGCAGTTACCTACAGGGTACCACCGGGGAGCTGTTTTTT. It translates to CASSYLQGTTGELFF.

In this sample, this clonotype turned up many times. The chain couples TRBV6-2 or TRBV6-3 to TRBJ2-3; 8 bases are shared with TRBD2. Germline V CDR1 and CDR2: MNHEY, SVGEGT. Trimming cost V 2 bases and J 4 bases; bases outside gene matches: 5. This CDR3 is 15 amino acids long. The CDR3 loop is CASSYTGLAADTQYF. The CDR3, as DNA: TGTGCCAGCAGTTACACTGGACTAGCCGCAGATACGCAGTATTTT.

This clonotype was detected a few times. With a much larger clone just one base away, this may be a read error. The chain recombines TRBV12-3 or TRBV12-4 with TRBJ1-3; TRBD1 matches at 8 bases. The CDR3 sequence is 13 residues long. Written as DNA, the CDR3 is TGTGCCAACGAACAGGGGACAGGAAACACCATGTATTTT. Protein: CANEQGTGNTMYF.